Each of the 32 T cell receptor beta chains below was sequenced from the same sample in a study of control samples from healthy donors and cancer patients. Assay: immunoSEQ multiplex PCR; the TCRdb copy retains only in-frame clones and omits some. The sample holds 400,000 to 450,000 clones, about nine tenths seen once. Sample: PBMCs. The receptors here all came from a man in his forties with head and neck cancer.

V usage is TRBV11-2 and J usage is TRBJ2-1, with 7 bases lining up with TRBD1. The germline CDR1 and CDR2 sequences are SGHAT and FQNNGV. V shed 2 bases and J 6 bases; nucleotides not matched to a gene: 4. CDR3 size: 14 residues. The CDR3 spells CASSLSAGGNEQFF. CDR3 in DNA: TGTGCCAGCAGCTTATCAGCAGGGGGCAATGAGCAGTTCTTC.

This sequence joins TRBV19 and TRBJ2-5; TRBD1 might be the D (6 bases). The CDR3 has 16 amino acids. V lost 4 bases to trimming and J lost 0 bases, with 15 bases between them. Germline-derived CDR1 and CDR2 are LNHDA and SQIVND (reference sequence). In nucleotides, the CDR3 is TGTGCCAGTAGTAAGTACAGGGCCGATAACCAAGAGACCCAGTACTTC. Translation: CASSKYRADNQETQYF.

The chain has TRBV28 and TRBJ1-4; D gene uncertain. V was cut by 5 bases and J by 0 bases, with 16 bases left in between. Germline CDR1 MDHEN, CDR2 SYDVKM. The CDR3 runs to 17 residues. DNA for the CDR3: TGTGCCAGCAGTGCCCCTGCCGGAGTTGCAACTAATGAAAAACTGTTTTTT. It specifies CASSAPAGVATNEKLFF.

The CDR3 DNA follows: TGTGCCAGCAAGTTCAAAGAGAATGAGCAGTTCTTC. Its protein product is CASKFKENEQFF. J is TRBJ2-1 and V is TRBV28; D ambiguous. Looked up from germline, CDR1 is MDHEN and CDR2 is SYDVKM. The CDR3 consists of 12 residues. V lost 7 bases, J lost 7 bases, and 11 bases lay in between.

A single count supports this clone. The rearrangement joins TRBV7-2 to TRBJ2-1, with 7 bases aligning to TRBD1. The V and J ends lost 3 bases and 3 bases, in that order; junction bases with no gene match: 2. CDR1 and CDR2 (germline): SGHTA, FQGNSA. This CDR3 is built from 14 residues. CDR3 region: CASSFRDSYNEQFF. DNA for the CDR3: TGTGCCAGCAGCTTCCGGGACAGCTACAATGAGCAGTTCTTC.

Here the CDR3 DNA reads TGTGCCAGCAGTACTCGTTCAGACAGGGGCCATGGCTACACCTTC. Amino acid sequence: CASSTRSDRGHGYTF. The chain has TRBV9 and TRBJ1-2; 8 bases align to TRBD1. This CDR3 spans 15 amino acids. Germline loops: CDR1 SGDLS, CDR2 YYNGEE. With 5 bases clipped from V and 6 bases from J, the junction kept 12 bases outside the gene matches.

With respect to this clone: This same CDR3 is encoded by further DNA sequences in the sample. The gene calls are TRBV28 and TRBJ2-4; D is perhaps TRBD1 (5 bases). Germline loops: CDR1 MDHEN, CDR2 SYDVKM. The V end was cut by 3 bases, the J end by 0 bases, with 6 bases between. This CDR3 is built from 14 residues. The CDR3 protein is CASSLQGAKNIQYF. The DNA for the CDR3 is TGTGCCAGCAGTTTGCAGGGAGCCAAAAACATTCAGTACTTC.

The V gene is TRBV4-1, the J gene TRBJ2-1, with 8 bases identical to TRBD1. V was clipped by 4 bases and J by 2 bases; unmatched bases: 10. The germline gives CDR1 MGHRA, CDR2 YSYEKL. The CDR3 has 17 amino acids. CDR3 DNA: TGCGCCAGCAGCCCCCGGCAGACAGGGGCCCCCTACAATGAGCAGTTCTTC. This translates into CASSPRQTGAPYNEQFF.

The chain recombines TRBV9 with TRBJ2-1; 10 bases match TRBD2. Germline CDR1 SGDLS, CDR2 YYNGEE. Trimming took 0 bases from V and 12 from J; bases not matched to a gene: 12. The CDR3 contains 16 residues. Here the CDR3 DNA reads TGTGCCAGCAGCGTAGAAGTATCTAGCGGGGGACCCGGGCAGTTCTTC. It translates to CASSVEVSSGGPGQFF.

J is TRBJ2-1 and V is TRBV10-2; the match to TRBD2 covers 8 bases. V shed 7 bases, J shed 5 bases, and the junction held 7 bases outside the gene matches. Per the germline V gene, CDR1 is WSHSY and CDR2 is SAAADI. This CDR3 contains 14 residues. The CDR3 region is CASTGSGVNNEQFF. The CDR3 DNA reads TGCGCCAGCACGGGTAGCGGGGTGAACAATGAGCAGTTCTTC.

The V call is TRBV20-1, the J call TRBJ1-1; D is undetermined. Between the trimmed V and J ends, which lost 2 bases and 8 bases, there was a span of 9 bases. CDR1 and CDR2 from the germline V gene are DFQATT and SNEGSKA (reference sequence). This CDR3 is 11 amino acids long. The CDR3 loop is CSARPETEAFF. CDR3 DNA: TGCAGTGCTAGACCTGAGACAGAAGCTTTCTTT.

J is TRBJ2-1 and V is TRBV10-3, with D unclear. Trimming shortened V by 2 bases and J by 0 bases, and 8 bases separated the two germline ends. The CDR3 has 15 residues. Germline-derived CDR1 and CDR2 are ENHRY and SYGVKD. The CDR3 protein is CAISERIDSYNEQFF. The CDR3, as DNA: TGTGCCATCAGTGAGAGGATCGACTCCTACAATGAGCAGTTCTTC.

This chain links TRBV5-1 with TRBJ2-2; D call uncertain. V was clipped by 0 bases and J by 5 bases, with 5 bases between them. CDR1 SGHRS and CDR2 YFSETQ come from the germline V gene. The CDR3 sequence is 13 residues long. The CDR3 is CASSLVVTGELFF. The DNA for the CDR3 is TGCGCCAGCAGCTTGGTAGTTACCGGGGAGCTGTTTTTT. Drawing the rest from reference TRBV5-1 and TRBJ2-2, the complete variable domain is KAGVTQTPRYLIKTRGQQVTLSCSPISGHRSVSWYQQTPGQGLQFLFEYFSETQRNKGNFPGRFSGRQFSNSRSEMNVSTLELGDSALYLCASSLVVTGELFFGEGSRLTVL.

The V and J genes are TRBV6-5 and TRBJ2-3; D is perhaps TRBD2 (6 bases). CDR1 MNHEY and CDR2 SVGAGI come from the germline V gene. This CDR3 region has 15 residues. The V end was cut by 2 bases, the J end by 6 bases, with 15 bases between. The CDR3 region has the DNA TGTGCCAGCAGTTACAGGGCCTACGCGGGGGATACGCAGTATTTT. This sequence encodes CASSYRAYAGDTQYF.

This clone was counted only a few times. This sequence joins TRBV29-1 and TRBJ2-7; TRBD1 aligns across 11 bases. V lost 1 base and J lost 4; bases outside the gene matches: 6. Germline V CDR1 and CDR2: SQVTM, ANQGSEA. The CDR3 covers 15 residues. CDR3 sequence reads: CSVEGPGQGVYEQYF. The DNA of the CDR3 is TGCAGCGTTGAAGGCCCGGGACAGGGGGTTTACGAGCAGTACTTC.

The chain combines TRBV28 with TRBJ1-5; a possible D gene is TRBD1 (5 bases). Germline V gene sequence: CDR1 MDHEN, CDR2 SYDVKM. CDR3 length: 14 amino acids. Trimming cost V 10 bases and J 0 bases, with 13 bases left between them. The CDR3 loop reads CATTGPLSNQPQHF. CDR3 in DNA: TGTGCCACTACAGGCCCTCTTAGCAATCAGCCCCAGCATTTT. Full variable domain (missing parts from reference TRBV28 and TRBJ1-5): DVKVTQSSRYLVKRTGEKVFLECVQDMDHENMFWYRQDPGLGLRLIYFSYDVKMKEKGDIPEGYSVSREKKERFSLILESASTNQTSMYLCATTGPLSNQPQHFGDGTRLSIL.

The V call is TRBV19, the J call TRBJ2-1; possible D gene TRBD1, 6 bases. Trimming left V 0 bases short and J 4 bases short, with 13 bases between. The germline V gene has CDR1 LNHDA and CDR2 SQIVND (reference sequence). The CDR3 extends over 16 amino acids. In nucleotides, the CDR3 is TGTGCCAGTAGTATAGATCTGGACAGAGGTTACAATGAGCAGTTCTTC. It yields the protein CASSIDLDRGYNEQFF.

The chain joins TRBV3-1 (or the pseudogene TRBV3-2) to TRBJ1-1; 9 bases align to TRBD1. V lost 2 bases and J lost 1; bases outside the gene matches: 11. Germline assignment: CDR1 LGHDT and CDR2 YNNKEL (reference sequence). The CDR3 covers 18 residues. For the CDR3, the DNA is TGTGCCAGCAGCCAACCAAGACAGGGGGGCTGGGGGAACACTGAAGCTTTCTTT. This sequence encodes CASSQPRQGGWGNTEAFF.

The chain employs TRBV18 and TRBJ2-7; D not resolved. V lost 0 bases, J lost 4 bases, and 7 bases lay in between. The CDR3 is 13 amino acids. Germline V CDR1 and CDR2: KGHSH, LQKENI. CDR3 sequence: CASSPPLGYEQYF. The CDR3 DNA reads TGTGCCAGCTCACCACCACTCGGGTACGAGCAGTACTTC.

V is TRBV6-2 or TRBV6-3 and J is TRBJ2-7; D call uncertain. This CDR3 is 12 amino acids long. Germline V gene data show CDR1 as MNHEY and CDR2 as SVGEGT. V was shortened by 3 bases and J by 1 base, with 4 bases between the two germline ends. CDR3 amino acids: CASSYRSYEQYF. In DNA, the CDR3 is TGTGCCAGCAGTTATCGTTCCTACGAGCAGTACTTC.

The rearrangement uses TRBV5-1 and TRBJ1-1; 7 bases are shared with TRBD1. V lost 4 bases and J lost 1; bases outside the gene matches: 4. CDR1 is SGHRS, CDR2 YFSETQ, per germline. The CDR3 consists of 14 residues. CDR3 protein: CASSEWTGNTEAFF. The DNA for the CDR3 is TGCGCCAGCAGCGAATGGACAGGGAACACTGAAGCTTTCTTT.

The gene calls are TRBV10-2 and TRBJ2-5; 9 nucleotides agree with TRBD2. Per germline, CDR1 WSHSY and CDR2 SAAADI. The CDR3 totals 15 residues. The trim removed 6 bases at V and 2 bases at J, leaving 7 bases unmatched. In DNA form, the CDR3 reads TGCGCCAGCAGGATGACTAGCGGATTTCAAGAGACCCAGTACTTC. Protein sequence: CASRMTSGFQETQYF.

The genes are TRBV6-1 and TRBJ2-7; possible D gene TRBD1, 5 bases. Trimming removed 1 base at V and 1 base at J, with 14 bases between. CDR1 MNHNS and CDR2 SASEGT come from the germline V gene. The CDR3 loop spans 16 amino acids. CDR3 in DNA: TGTGCCAGCAGTGAAGTAGAGGTGTCAGGGTCCTACGAGCAGTACTTC. It translates to CASSEVEVSGSYEQYF.

The gene calls are TRBV6-5 and TRBJ2-7; 8 bases are a match to TRBD1. The germline V gene encodes CDR1 MNHEY and CDR2 SVGAGI. This CDR3 has 14 amino acids. V was pared by 1 base and J by 6 bases, with 5 bases of the junction left unmatched. This CDR3 reads CASSYLGQASEQYF. In nucleotides, the CDR3 is TGTGCCAGCAGTTACTTGGGACAGGCCTCCGAGCAGTACTTC.

Comments on this clone: The sample holds other DNA sequences that translate to the same CDR3. This chain links TRBV7-2 with TRBJ1-5; D is ambiguous. V was cut by 1 base and J by 0 bases, with 4 bases left in between. CDR3 length: 14 residues. CDR1 is SGHTA and CDR2 is FQGNSA in the germline V gene. This CDR3 reads CASSLDSSNQPQHF. The CDR3 nucleotides read TGTGCCAGCAGCTTAGACAGTAGCAATCAGCCCCAGCATTTT.

This rearrangement joins TRBV27 to TRBJ2-5; tentative D call: TRBD2 (5 bases). V dropped 6 bases and J dropped 4 bases, with 21 bases sitting between them. Germline CDR1 and CDR2: MNHEY and SMNVEV (reference sequence). This CDR3 comprises 16 residues. The CDR3 region is CASSPLWTPSPETQYF. The DNA for the CDR3 is TGTGCCAGCAGCCCACTGTGGACTCCAAGTCCAGAGACCCAGTACTTC.

The rearrangement joins TRBV11-2 to TRBJ2-7; D ambiguous. Trimming left V 4 bases short and J 0 bases short, with 22 bases between. The germline V gene encodes CDR1 SGHAT and CDR2 FQNNGV. The CDR3 has 18 amino acids. CDR3 protein: CASSSITAPYDSSYEQYF. The CDR3 DNA reads TGTGCCAGCAGCTCCATCACGGCGCCTTATGATAGCTCCTACGAGCAGTACTTC.

The V call is TRBV9, the J call TRBJ2-1, with 8 bases fitting TRBD2. The junction had 4 bases not matched to a gene; V was cut back by 2 bases and J by 6 bases. Germline V lookup: CDR1 SGDLS, CDR2 YYNGEE. The CDR3 length is 14 residues. This CDR3 reads CASSVGLERNEQFF. The CDR3 DNA sequence: TGTGCCAGCAGCGTGGGACTAGAACGCAATGAGCAGTTCTTC.

The chain has TRBV5-6 and TRBJ1-1; D gene unclear. The CDR3 totals 16 residues. The germline V gene encodes CDR1 SGHDT and CDR2 YYEEEE. Trimming left V 4 bases short and J 3 bases short, with 19 bases between. CDR3 bases: TGTGCCAGCAGCCTGCGACGGATTCTAGGCCACACTGAAGCTTTCTTT. It codes for CASSLRRILGHTEAFF.

The chain uses TRBV30 and TRBJ1-5, with no clear D. The CDR3 totals 13 residues. The V end was cut by 3 bases, the J end by 5 bases, with 11 bases between. Germline CDR1 is GTSNPN and CDR2 is SVGIG (reference sequence). The CDR3 nucleotides are TGTGCCTGGAGGTTCACGTCCGATCAGCCCCAGCATTTT. This codes for CAWRFTSDQPQHF.

The chain employs TRBV18 and TRBJ2-3; weak D call: TRBD2 (5 bases). Deletions cut 5 bases from V and 0 bases from J, with 12 bases between. Germline CDR1 reads KGHSH; CDR2 reads LQKENI. The CDR3 length is 15 residues. As DNA, the CDR3 is TGTGCCAGCTCATCAACTAGGACTAGCACAGATACGCAGTATTTT. Translation gives CASSSTRTSTDTQYF.

This chain joins TRBV5-1 and TRBJ2-5; D is possibly TRBD2 (6 bases). Germline V CDR1 and CDR2: SGHRS, YFSETQ. The CDR3 runs to 16 residues. V lost 0 bases and J 4 bases, leaving 16 bases between the germline ends. The CDR3 loop reads CASSLGGLPGGETQYF. CDR3 coding DNA: TGCGCCAGCAGCTTGGGAGGACTACCCGGGGGAGAGACCCAGTACTTC.